What follows are 9 T cell receptor beta chains derived from one specimen sequenced in a study of T cells after somatic rescue of genetic block. Only in-frame clones appear in the TCRdb table, and some are missing; sequencing was by immunoSEQ multiplex PCR. The sample has about 67,000 clones; around 92% are singletons. The sequencing sample was made of peripheral blood mononuclear cells (PBMCs). All receptors come from a man in his forties.

V is TRBV2 and J is TRBJ2-3; D is ambiguous. V was clipped by 2 bases and J by 1 base, with 13 bases between them. Germline CDR1 is SNHLY and CDR2 is FYNNEI. The CDR3 runs 16 residues. The CDR3: CASSEMRLRGTDTQYF. The CDR3 DNA sequence: TGTGCCAGCAGTGAAATGAGGCTCCGGGGCACAGATACGCAGTATTTT. Based on the CDR3 plus reference TRBV2 and TRBJ2-3, the full variable domain is EPEVTQTPSHQVTQMGQEVILRCVPISNHLYFYWYRQILGQKVEFLVSFYNNEISEKSEIFDDQFSVERPDGSNFTLKIRSTKLEDSAMYFCASSEMRLRGTDTQYFGPGTRLTVL.

The V call is TRBV30, the J call TRBJ2-7; D is perhaps TRBD1 (5 bases). Germline V gene data show CDR1 as GTSNPN and CDR2 as SVGIG (reference sequence). The CDR3 spans 17 residues. V lost 6 bases to trimming and J lost 0 bases, with 24 bases between them. The CDR3 sequence: CACKLTHRQPSSYEQYF. The CDR3 DNA sequence: TGTGCCTGCAAACTCACTCACAGACAGCCTAGCTCCTACGAGCAGTACTTC. Using reference TRBV30 and TRBJ2-7 for the parts outside the CDR3, the full variable domain is SQTIHQWPATLVQPVGSPLSLECTVEGTSNPNLYWYRQAAGRGLQLLFYSVGIGQISSEVPQNLSASRPQDRQFILSSKKLLLSDSGFYLCACKLTHRQPSSYEQYFGPGTRLTVT.

CDR3 sequence: CASSLAPESNYGYTF. CDR3 DNA sequence: TGTGCCAGCAGCTTAGCCCCGGAATCTAACTATGGCTACACCTTC. The V and J genes are TRBV11-2 and TRBJ1-2; no clear D. The CDR3 is 15 amino acids. Germline assignment: CDR1 SGHAT and CDR2 FQNNGV. V was pared by 1 base and J by 0 bases, with 9 bases between.

The rearrangement uses TRBV5-4 and TRBJ2-5; D assignment may be TRBD1 or TRBD2 (6 bases each). The CDR3 is 14 residues long. Per the germline V gene, CDR1 is SGHNT and CDR2 is YYREEE (reference sequence). Trimming cost V 0 bases and J 4 bases, with 10 bases left between them. CDR3 sequence: CASSLEGGGETQYF. The CDR3 nucleotides read TGTGCCAGCAGCTTGGAGGGGGGCGGAGAGACCCAGTACTTC.

The chain combines TRBV10-3 with TRBJ2-2; D gene unclear. The CDR3 runs 12 residues. CDR1 is ENHRY, CDR2 SYGVKD, per germline. Trimming removed 4 bases from V and 6 bases from J, with 6 bases in between. CDR3: CAISAPPGELFF. DNA for the CDR3: TGTGCCATCAGTGCACCCCCCGGGGAGCTGTTTTTT.

The J gene is TRBJ2-1, the V gene TRBV7-3; D gene ambiguous. The germline CDR1 and CDR2 sequences are SGHTA and FQGTGA. Trimming removed 5 bases at V and 0 bases at J, with 11 bases between. The length of the CDR3 is 15 residues. The CDR3 DNA follows: TGTGCCAGCAGCACGAGCGTGAGCTCCTACAATGAGCAGTTCTTC. Translating it yields CASSTSVSSYNEQFF.

This chain joins TRBV4-1 and TRBJ2-7; possibly TRBD1 or TRBD2 for D (8 bases each). The CDR3 totals 21 residues. Germline V gives CDR1 MGHRA, CDR2 YSYEKL. The ends were cut back, 0 bases at V and 2 bases at J, with 29 bases in the middle. In DNA, the CDR3 is TGCGCCAGCAGCCAAGATGAGTCGGGCAGGGGGCTCACTAGCGGACCCTACGAGCAGTACTTC. This translates into CASSQDESGRGLTSGPYEQYF.

V is TRBV10-1 and J is TRBJ2-5; 12 nucleotides match TRBD2. CDR3 length equals 15 residues. Unmatched junction bases numbered 5, after V lost 5 bases and J lost 4 bases. From germline, CDR1 is WNHNN and CDR2 SYGVQD (reference sequence). The CDR3 DNA sequence: TGCGCCAGCAGTAGGACTAGCGGGGTTTCAGAGACCCAGTACTTC. As protein: CASSRTSGVSETQYF.

The J gene is TRBJ2-7, the V gene TRBV28; 7 nucleotides line up with TRBD1. Germline trimming cut 6 bases from V and 4 bases from J; bases unmatched to any gene: 9. Germline V CDR1 and CDR2: MDHEN, SYDVKM. This CDR3 region has 14 residues. CDR3 DNA: TGTGCCAGCAGAAGACAGGGAGATGTTTACGAGCAGTACTTC. Amino acid sequence: CASRRQGDVYEQYF.